These 4 T cell receptor beta chains share one sample of origin, sequenced in a study of T cells in women clearing cervical HPV infection. The data were produced by immunoSEQ multiplex PCR, yet TCRdb's version contains in-frame clones alone and is incomplete. Listed are over 25,000 clones; 15% to 20% falls within the top ten. The sample was blood buffy coat. These TCRs come from a woman between 18 and 70 years old with a cervical HPV16 infection that either progressed to CIN3+ or cleared (not recorded which).

Concerning this clone itself: The read finishes 3 residues shy of the CDR3 end, and the germline J gene is used to complete it. V gene TRBV18 combines with J gene TRBJ1-1; 11 bases agree with TRBD1. The CDR3 is made up of 16 amino acids. Per the germline V gene, CDR1 is KGHSH and CDR2 is LQKENI. CDR3 DNA, as far as it was read: TGTGCCAGCTCACCATACGGACAGGGGGCGCGAGAGACA. It specifies CASSPYGQGARET. The whole CDR3 protein reads CASSPYGQGARETAFF.

Regarding this clone: The read comes to an end 3 residues before the CDR3 does, leaving the germline J gene to fill in the end. The J gene is TRBJ2-4, the V gene TRBV30; 8 bases are shared with TRBD2. The V gene's germline CDR1 is GTSNPN and CDR2 SVGIG (reference sequence). This CDR3 has 14 amino acids. The CDR3 protein is CAWRRGGSNYGQYF. CDR3 DNA, as far as it was read: TGTGCCTGGAGACGGGGGGGATCTAACTATGGT.

Comment on this clone: The observed sequence ends 3 residues before the CDR3 terminus, with the missing tail filled in from the germline J gene. The chain combines TRBV11-2 with TRBJ2-1; D remains unclear. Germline assignment: CDR1 SGHAT and CDR2 FQNNGV. The CDR3 is 14 residues long. The V and J ends lost 5 bases and 0 bases respectively, with 8 bases between them. The part of the CDR3 DNA that was read is TGTGCCAGCAGCCTCGACACCTCCTACAATGAG. It translates to CASSLDTSYNE. The CDR3 in its entirety is CASSLDTSYNEQFF.

About this clone itself: Read coverage stops 3 residues before the CDR3 terminus; the germline J gene supplies the remainder. This chain uses TRBV2 with TRBJ1-5; 9 nucleotides line up with TRBD1. This CDR3 has 15 amino acids. Germline V gene lookup returns CDR1 SNHLY and CDR2 FYNNEI. The trim removed 6 bases at V and 7 bases at J, leaving 10 bases unmatched. The sequenced CDR3 bases are TGTGCCAGCAGCGTAGAGGGACAGGGAGGACAGCCC. Translated: CASSVEGQGGQP. The full CDR3 reads CASSVEGQGGQPQHF.